One and the same sample provided the 4 T cell receptor beta chains below, sequenced in a study of CD8 T cells in Susac syndrome. The RNA input was about 0.5 to 1 ug, and it was reverse transcribed with random hexamers. TCRdb fed the immunoSEQ multiplex PCR reads into MiXCR, producing one record per CDR3 protein. Found here are about 300,000 distinct CDR3 sequences, 70% to 90% of them singletons; the top ten hold around 0.2%. The sample comprised CD8+ T cells from PBMCs. These receptors were obtained from a human donor with multiple sclerosis.

J is TRBJ2-1 and V is TRBV6-5; the match to TRBD1 covers 8 bases. Germline V gives CDR1 MNHEY, CDR2 SVGAGI. This CDR3 has 17 residues. J gave up 3 bases and V 0 bases, and 7 bases lay outside the gene matches. The CDR3 is CASSYSGQGTVYNEQFF. CDR3 bases: TGTGCCAGCAGTTACTCAGGACAGGGAACGGTCTACAATGAGCAGTTCTTC.

J is TRBJ2-7 and V is TRBV20-1; 10 positions match TRBD1. The CDR3 is 13 residues long. CDR1 and CDR2 from the germline V gene are DFQATT and SNEGSKA (reference sequence). V dropped 3 bases and J dropped 3; count of bases not matched to a gene: 2. CDR3 sequence reads: CSASRDRGYEQYF. CDR3 nucleotides: TGCAGTGCTAGCAGGGACAGGGGCTACGAGCAGTACTTC.

The chain couples TRBV27 to TRBJ2-2; 13 bases line up with TRBD2. The CDR3 contains 17 residues. Trimming at V came to 6 bases and at J to 6 bases, leaving 10 bases not matched to a gene. From germline, CDR1 is MNHEY and CDR2 SMNVEV (reference sequence). CDR3 in amino acids: CASSPWGLAGPAGELFF. CDR3 DNA: TGTGCCAGCAGCCCCTGGGGACTAGCGGGACCGGCCGGGGAGCTGTTTTTT.

This clonotype appeared a few times. The rearrangement joins TRBV6-5 to TRBJ1-2, with a tentative D call TRBD1 (6 bases). The CDR3 is 15 residues long. CDR1 is MNHEY and CDR2 is SVGAGI in the germline V gene. V was trimmed by 2 bases and J by 6 bases, leaving 16 bases between them. CDR3 protein: CASSYGQGTKNGYTF. The CDR3 coding sequence is TGTGCCAGCAGTTACGGCCAGGGGACGAAAAATGGCTACACCTTC.